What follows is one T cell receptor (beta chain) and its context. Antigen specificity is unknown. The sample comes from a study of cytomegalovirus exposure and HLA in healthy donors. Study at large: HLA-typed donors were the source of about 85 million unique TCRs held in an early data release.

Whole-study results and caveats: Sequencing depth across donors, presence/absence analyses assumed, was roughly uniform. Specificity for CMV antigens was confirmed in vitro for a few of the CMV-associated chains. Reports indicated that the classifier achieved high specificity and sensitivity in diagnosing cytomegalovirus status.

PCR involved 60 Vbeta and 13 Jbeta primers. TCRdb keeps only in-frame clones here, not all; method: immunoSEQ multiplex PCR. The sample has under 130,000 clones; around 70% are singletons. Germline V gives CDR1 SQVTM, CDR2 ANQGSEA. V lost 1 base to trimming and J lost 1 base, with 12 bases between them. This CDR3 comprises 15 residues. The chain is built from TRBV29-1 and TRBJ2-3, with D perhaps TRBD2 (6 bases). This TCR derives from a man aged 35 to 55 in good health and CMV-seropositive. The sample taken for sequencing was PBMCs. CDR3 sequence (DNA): TGCAGCGTTGAAGTAGGTAGCGGAGGCACAGATACGCAGTATTTT. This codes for CSVEVGSGGTDTQYF.